These 23 T cell receptor beta chains were all obtained from the same sample, sequenced in a study of T-cell reconstitution after alpha-beta-depleted transplantation in children. A TCRbeta library incorporating unique molecular identifiers was prepared. TCRdb recomputed calls from the PCR reads with MiXCR, one row per CDR3 protein. The sample lists roughly 400,000 distinct CDR3 sequences, 43% occurring once. The source was PBMCs, collected before TCRalphabeta/CD19-depleted stem cell transplant. Receptors originate from a girl aged 2-10 years with aplastic anemia, due to receive a stem cell transplant.

This clonotype has only a few counts. The chain is built from TRBV5-1 and TRBJ2-1, with D unresolved. The CDR3 runs to 13 residues. Germline assignment: CDR1 SGHRS and CDR2 YFSETQ. V was cut by 4 bases and J by 7 bases, with 12 bases left in between. The CDR3 nucleotides read TGCGCCAGCAGCCAACATATAGCAAATGAGCAGTTCTTC. It is translated as CASSQHIANEQFF. The full variable domain, completed using reference TRBV5-1 and TRBJ2-1, is KAGVTQTPRYLIKTRGQQVTLSCSPISGHRSVSWYQQTPGQGLQFLFEYFSETQRNKGNFPGRFSGRQFSNSRSEMNVSTLELGDSALYLCASSQHIANEQFFGPGTRLTVL.

Ten or more counts support this clonotype. The chain employs TRBV18 and TRBJ1-1; D is unresolved. The length of the CDR3 is 13 residues. CDR1 is KGHSH and CDR2 is LQKENI in the germline V gene. Trimming left V 5 bases short and J 7 bases short, with 14 bases between. The CDR3 DNA reads as TGTGCCAGCTCAGTAAGATCCTGGGGTGAAGCTTTCTTT. Encoded protein: CASSVRSWGEAFF. The whole variable domain, remainder taken from reference TRBV18 and TRBJ1-1, is NAGVMQNPRHLVRRRGQEARLRCSPMKGHSHVYWYRQLPEEGLKFMVYLQKENIIDESGMPKERFSAEFPKEGPSILRIQQVVRGDSAAYFCASSVRSWGEAFFGQGTRLTVV.

This chain joins TRBV20-1 and TRBJ1-4; tentative D call: TRBD1 (5 bases). The CDR3 length is 13 residues. Between the trimmed V and J ends, which lost 6 bases and 0 bases, there was a span of 8 bases. Germline assignment: CDR1 DFQATT and CDR2 SNEGSKA (reference sequence). The CDR3 DNA follows: TGCAGTGCCTCGGGGGCAACTAATGAAAAACTGTTTTTT. As protein: CSASGATNEKLFF.

This clonotype was seen many times. CDR3 nucleotide sequence: TGCAGTGCTAGGGAAACTCGACGAAATGAGCAGTTCTTC. Amino acid sequence: CSARETRRNEQFF. This chain links TRBV20-1 with TRBJ2-1, with unresolved D. The germline V gene encodes CDR1 DFQATT and CDR2 SNEGSKA (reference sequence). This CDR3 comprises 13 residues. Deletions cut 3 bases from V and 7 bases from J, with 13 bases between.

The chain couples TRBV18 to TRBJ2-1; either TRBD1 or TRBD2 may supply D (5 bases each). V lost 3 bases to trimming and J lost 7 bases, with 16 bases between them. Germline-derived CDR1 and CDR2 are KGHSH and LQKENI. There are 15 residues in the CDR3. The CDR3 DNA reads TGTGCCAGCTCACCCGGGGCCAGTAGGAGAAATGAGCAGTTCTTC. Translating it yields CASSPGASRRNEQFF.

The CDR3 reads CASSSDSTGDGTASDNEQFF. DNA for the CDR3: TGTGCCAGCAGCTCCGATTCGACAGGGGATGGGACTGCGTCGGACAATGAGCAGTTCTTC. This chain connects TRBV11-2 to TRBJ2-1, with 8 bases that match TRBD1. The CDR3 extends over 20 amino acids. V trimming: 4 bases; J trimming: 5 bases; junction bases outside the gene matches: 22. The germline V gene has CDR1 SGHAT and CDR2 FQNNGV.

This clonotype occurred a few times. The chain recombines TRBV12-5 with TRBJ2-7, with D unclear. Looked up from germline, CDR1 is LGHNT and CDR2 is FRNRAP. This CDR3 is built from 12 residues. Trimming took 1 base from V and 6 from J, leaving 7 bases between them. The CDR3 region is CASGLGFGEQYF. DNA for the CDR3: TGTGCTAGTGGTTTGGGGTTTGGCGAGCAGTACTTC.

The V gene is TRBV5-5, the J gene TRBJ2-7; tentatively, D is TRBD1 (5 bases). The CDR3 has 13 amino acids. Trimming pared 5 bases from V and 6 bases from J, leaving 15 bases between. Germline lookup yields CDR1 SGHKS and CDR2 YYEKEE (reference sequence). The CDR3 coding sequence is TGTGCCAGCAGTATGAGATGGGGCTCCGAGCAGTACTTC. Translation gives CASSMRWGSEQYF.

In this sample, this clonotype turned up a few times. CDR3 sequence reads: CASSLGRGDSRFF. For the CDR3, the DNA is TGTGCCAGCAGCTTAGGTCGCGGGGACAGTAGGTTCTTC. This chain joins TRBV11-1 and TRBJ2-1, with D perhaps matching TRBD1 (7 bases). The germline gives CDR1 SGHAT, CDR2 FQDESV (reference sequence). The V end lost 1 base, the J end lost 15 bases, and 16 bases lay between the germline ends. The CDR3 sequence is 13 residues long.

This clonotype has more than one count but fewer than ten. A much larger clone lies a single base off, so this may be a read error. This rearrangement joins TRBV5-6 to TRBJ2-7, with unresolved D. This CDR3 is built from 12 residues. Germline CDR1 SGHDT, CDR2 YYEEEE. V dropped 0 bases and J dropped 4 bases, with 5 bases sitting between them. CDR3: CASSLDAYEQYF. In DNA form, the CDR3 reads TGTGCCAGCAGCTTGGATGCTTACGAGCAGTACTTC.

In this sample, this clonotype turned up a few times. The chain links TRBV25-1 to TRBJ2-1; D gene unclear. CDR3 length equals 11 residues. V lost 4 bases to trimming and J lost 8 bases, with 6 bases between them. In germline, CDR1 is MGHDK, CDR2 SYGVNS. Here the CDR3 reads CASSVWDEQFF. The CDR3 DNA is TGTGCCAGCAGTGTGTGGGATGAGCAGTTCTTC.

This clonotype was seen repeatedly, ten times or more. The chain combines TRBV7-2 with TRBJ1-5; D remains unclear. Germline assignment: CDR1 SGHTA and CDR2 FQGNSA. The CDR3 is made up of 12 amino acids. V was pared by 5 bases and J by 3 bases, with 5 bases between. The CDR3 DNA reads TGTGCCAGCAGCGTGCTCAATCAGCCCCAGCATTTT. Its translation: CASSVLNQPQHF.

The chain is built from TRBV20-1 and TRBJ2-4; D remains unclear. Germline lookup yields CDR1 DFQATT and CDR2 SNEGSKA (reference sequence). V was pared by 4 bases and J by 7 bases, with 17 bases between. The CDR3 runs 14 residues. CDR3 sequence (DNA): TGCAGTGCTACAACGGTCTACCGAAGGAACATTCAGTACTTC. Its protein product is CSATTVYRRNIQYF.

This clonotype was seen once. The chain combines TRBV29-1 with TRBJ2-2; 7 nucleotides match TRBD1. Trimming took 6 bases from V and 7 from J; bases not matched to a gene: 8. CDR3 length: 13 residues. Germline assignment: CDR1 SQVTM and CDR2 ANQGSEA. The CDR3, as DNA: TGCAGCGTCACCGGGACAGTAAGCGGGGAGCTGTTTTTT. This sequence encodes CSVTGTVSGELFF.

This sequence joins TRBV20-1 and TRBJ2-3, with D possibly being TRBD2 (6 bases). This CDR3 region has 15 residues. V was pared by 2 bases and J by 4 bases, with 16 bases between. Germline CDR1 is DFQATT and CDR2 is SNEGSKA (reference sequence). CDR3 bases: TGCAGTGCTAGAACCGGGACTCATATTCCAGATACGCAGTATTTT. It specifies CSARTGTHIPDTQYF.

Sample share makes this clonotype medium-sized (0.01 to 0.1%). The rearrangement links TRBV5-1 to TRBJ2-7, with D maybe TRBD2 (5 bases). The CDR3 loop spans 15 amino acids. The V and J ends lost 0 bases and 1 base respectively, with 11 bases between them. Germline V gives CDR1 SGHRS, CDR2 YFSETQ. CDR3 DNA sequence: TGCGCCAGCAGCTTGGAGACGGGGATGTCCTACGAGCAGTACTTC. It encodes CASSLETGMSYEQYF.

This clonotype was counted only a few times. The gene calls are TRBV11-2 and TRBJ1-1; D is unclear. Trimming cost V 4 bases and J 2 bases, with 11 bases left between them. The CDR3 is 14 residues long. Germline loops: CDR1 SGHAT, CDR2 FQNNGV. The CDR3 region has the DNA TGTGCCAGCAGCTCCCCCCCACTAAACACTGAAGCTTTCTTT. It translates to CASSSPPLNTEAFF.

The rearrangement uses TRBV12-3 or TRBV12-4 and TRBJ2-3, with D tentatively TRBD2 (7 bases). V dropped 6 bases and J dropped 5 bases, with 15 bases sitting between them. The CDR3 is 14 amino acids. CDR3 loop: CASRIGGAGDTQYF. The CDR3 region has the DNA TGTGCCAGCAGAATAGGGGGGGCCGGAGATACGCAGTATTTT.

The genes are TRBV12-3 or TRBV12-4 and TRBJ1-2, with TRBD1 matching 8 bases. This CDR3 has 12 residues. The trim removed 5 bases at V and 8 bases at J, leaving 4 bases unmatched. CDR3 nucleotide sequence: TGTGCCAGCAGTGGGACAGGCATAGGCTACACCTTC. As protein: CASSGTGIGYTF.

This clonotype was seen more than once but under ten times. This chain uses TRBV20-1 with TRBJ2-3, with 8 bases that match TRBD2. The germline V gene has CDR1 DFQATT and CDR2 SNEGSKA (reference sequence). The V gene end was trimmed by 5 bases and the J gene end by 7 bases; junction bases not matched to a gene: 11. The CDR3 covers 14 residues. In DNA, the CDR3 is TGCAGTGCTGAACCGGGACTAGTCCCTTATACGCAGTATTTT. Translated, it gives CSAEPGLVPYTQYF.

The chain has TRBV20-1 and TRBJ1-5; 7 bases agree with TRBD1. The CDR3 spans 15 residues. Germline V gene lookup returns CDR1 DFQATT and CDR2 SNEGSKA (reference sequence). V lost 0 bases to trimming and J lost 9 bases; unmatched junction nucleotides: 11. This CDR3 is CSARESGQKERPQHF. As DNA, the CDR3 is TGCAGTGCTAGAGAATCGGGACAGAAAGAAAGGCCCCAGCATTTT.

This clonotype was detected a few times. The chain joins TRBV6-1 to TRBJ1-6; weak D call: TRBD1 (5 bases). The germline V gene has CDR1 MNHNS and CDR2 SASEGT. This CDR3 comprises 17 residues. V was trimmed by 6 bases and J by 5 bases, leaving 20 bases between them. The CDR3 protein is CASRPMLQGGHNSPLHF. The CDR3 DNA reads as TGTGCCAGCAGGCCCATGCTCCAGGGAGGCCATAATTCACCCCTCCACTTT.

Ten or more counts support this clonotype. CDR3 loop: CASSPGARNFGYTF. The CDR3 nucleotides are TGTGCCAGCAGTCCAGGGGCGCGCAATTTTGGCTACACCTTC. V usage is TRBV28 and J usage is TRBJ1-2; possible D gene TRBD1, 6 bases. Per germline, CDR1 MDHEN and CDR2 SYDVKM. The ends were cut back, 5 bases at V and 7 bases at J, with 17 bases in the middle. The CDR3 covers 14 residues.